The clone carrying this TCR beta chain occurred a few times. Sample-barcoded 5' priming and a J-beta primer mix drove a second PCR of roughly 7 to 11 cycles. MiXCR, applied by TCRdb to the 5' RACE reads, yields one record per CDR3 protein. The sample records 1,500,000 or so distinct CDR3 sequences, 59% being singletons. Deletions cut 3 bases from V and 2 bases from J, with 10 bases between. The germline CDR1 and CDR2 sequences are LGHNA and YNFKEQ. The CDR3 loop spans 14 amino acids. The data are from a study of blood T cells in healthy people across ages. Sample: blood. This sequence originates from a man younger than 35 in good health. The rearrangement joins TRBV4-2 to TRBJ2-5, with a weak D call TRBD2 (6 bases). The DNA of the CDR3 is TGTGCCAGCAGCCAGGTTAGCGGTCAAGAGACCCAGTACTTC. This translates into CASSQVSGQETQYF.